The 10 T cell receptor beta chains in this list originate from one sample, sequenced in a study of T cell responses to AZD1222 COVID-19 vaccine. Libraries were prepared by immunoSEQ multiplex PCR; TCRdb keeps only in-frame clonotypes and omits some of them. The sample includes fewer than 150,000 clones, around 89% of them seen just once. The specimen comprised peripheral blood, sampled 28 days after the second AZD1222 dose. Receptors were obtained from an adult who received the AZD1222 COVID-19 vaccine.

This sequence joins TRBV28 and TRBJ1-1, with 10 bases that match TRBD1. J was trimmed by 8 bases and V by 8 bases; bases with no gene match: 11. The germline V gene encodes CDR1 MDHEN and CDR2 SYDVKM. The CDR3 contains 14 residues. The DNA of the CDR3 is TGTGCCAGCCGCCTGGGGACAGGGGCAGCGGAAGCTTTCTTT. Amino acids: CASRLGTGAAEAFF.

V and J are TRBV6-2 or TRBV6-3 and TRBJ2-7; 14 bases map to TRBD2. Trimming took 4 bases from V and 5 from J; bases not matched to a gene: 13. Per germline, CDR1 MNHEY and CDR2 SVGEGT. The CDR3 covers 18 residues. The CDR3 DNA reads TGTGCCAGCAGTTTCACTCCGGGACTAGCGGGAGTAAGGGACGAGCAGTACTTC. It encodes CASSFTPGLAGVRDEQYF.

V is TRBV7-9 and J is TRBJ1-6; 12 bases agree with TRBD1. The length of the CDR3 is 17 residues. Germline V gene lookup returns CDR1 SEHNR and CDR2 FQNEAQ (reference sequence). Germline trimming cut 5 bases from V and 10 bases from J; bases unmatched to any gene: 12. The CDR3 here is CASSAPGQGAILSPLHF. The CDR3 DNA reads as TGTGCCAGCAGCGCTCCGGGACAGGGGGCAATTCTCTCACCCCTCCACTTT.

This chain connects TRBV7-2 to TRBJ2-7, with 7 bases aligning to TRBD2. The CDR3 runs 14 residues. Germline CDR1 SGHTA, CDR2 FQGNSA. J gave up 3 bases and V 3 bases, and 5 bases lay outside the gene matches. The CDR3 region is CASSFRRESYEQYF. DNA of the CDR3: TGTGCCAGCAGCTTTCGGCGGGAGAGCTACGAGCAGTACTTC. Full variable domain (rest looked up from reference TRBV7-2 and TRBJ2-7): GAGVSQSPSNKVTEKGKDVELRCDPISGHTALYWYRQSLGQGLEFLIYFQGNSAPDKSGLPSDRFSAERTGGSVSTLTIQRTQQEDSAVYLCASSFRRESYEQYFGPGTRLTVT.

This rearrangement joins TRBV9 to TRBJ2-4; 8 bases fit TRBD1. Per germline, CDR1 SGDLS and CDR2 YYNGEE. The CDR3 is 14 residues long. V shed 3 bases and J 8 bases; nucleotides not matched to a gene: 7. This CDR3 reads CASSEGDRSDIQYF. CDR3 sequence (DNA): TGTGCCAGCAGCGAGGGGGACAGGTCGGACATTCAGTACTTC.

The chain links TRBV6-5 to TRBJ2-1, with D perhaps TRBD1 or TRBD2 (5 bases each). Germline V gene lookup returns CDR1 MNHEY and CDR2 SVGAGI. This CDR3 region has 16 residues. Trimming stripped 3 bases from V and 0 bases from J, with 12 bases between. CDR3 loop: CASSYLGTVSYNEQFF. The CDR3, as DNA: TGTGCCAGCAGTTATCTCGGGACGGTCTCCTACAATGAGCAGTTCTTC.

CDR3 bases: TGTGCCAGCAGCGACCGGGACAGGGGGTGGGACACTGAAGCTTTCTTT. This encodes CASSDRDRGWDTEAFF. The rearrangement links TRBV6-2 or TRBV6-3 to TRBJ1-1; TRBD1 agrees at 11 bases. V shed 6 bases and J 3 bases; nucleotides not matched to a gene: 9. Germline lookup yields CDR1 MNHEY and CDR2 SVGEGT. The CDR3 is 16 residues long.

This chain connects TRBV5-1 to TRBJ1-1; 7 bases are a match to TRBD1. CDR1 is SGHRS, CDR2 YFSETQ, per germline. With V trimmed by 3 bases and J by 1 base, 12 bases remained unmatched. This CDR3 has 17 amino acids. Here the CDR3 reads CASSWVPSGGGNTEAFF. The DNA of the CDR3 is TGCGCCAGCAGCTGGGTCCCCTCAGGGGGGGGGAACACTGAAGCTTTCTTT.

This clone was seen just once. V gene TRBV28 combines with J gene TRBJ2-7, with D hard to call. The CDR3 totals 14 residues. The V end was cut by 1 base, the J end by 2 bases, with 9 bases between. Per germline, CDR1 MDHEN and CDR2 SYDVKM. The CDR3 loop is CASSLYGVAYEQYF. DNA of the CDR3: TGTGCCAGCAGTTTATACGGCGTAGCCTACGAGCAGTACTTC.

This clone was observed a single time. The CDR3 coding sequence is TGTGCCAGCAGCGTAGGAGGACAGGGGTACGAGCAGTACTTC. This gives the protein CASSVGGQGYEQYF. This rearrangement joins TRBV9 to TRBJ2-7; 9 positions agree with TRBD1. There are 14 residues in the CDR3. Germline V gives CDR1 SGDLS, CDR2 YYNGEE. V lost 0 bases, J lost 4 bases, and 2 bases stayed unmatched.